These T cell receptor beta chains were read from a single sample in a study of regulatory T cells in long-lasting Graves disease. TCRdb passed the multiplex PCR reads through MiXCR, listing each CDR3 protein once. The sample holds around 460,000 distinct CDR3 sequences; about 20% are singletons and the top ten take around 13%. The specimen comprised peripheral blood mononuclear cells (PBMCs), sampled when the disease was refractory, from a patient treated with antithyroid drugs. The receptor set was obtained from a female donor with Graves disease. Each CDR3 is given with its conserved first and last residue. D genes are given only for firm matches. Clone size appears in some rows only: once, few, many, or a class for an expanded clone.

NA TRBJ1-6 TRBV6-1 TRBD1 TGTGCCAGCAGTCCCCGGGACAGGGGCGATTCACCCCTCCACTTT CASSPRDRGDSPLHF
NA TRBJ1-3 TRBV24-1 NA TGTGCCACCAGTGACTCTGGAGACACCATATATTTT CATSDSGDTIYF
many TRBJ1-5 TRBV15 NA TGTGCCACCAGCAGAGTGGCAGGGCATATGAGCAATCAGCCCCAGCATTTT CATSRVAGHMSNQPQHF
many TRBJ1-6 TRBV7-2 TRBD1 TGTGCCAGCAGCCCAACCGGACAGGGATTTTCACCCCTCCACTTT CASSPTGQGFSPLHF
NA TRBJ1-2 TRBV5-1 NA TGCGCCAGCAGCTCCGGAGGGGCGGATCAAGATGGCTACACCTTC CASSSGGADQDGYTF
NA TRBJ2-7 TRBV10-3 TRBD1 TGTGTCATCAGGGTAGGGACAGGGTACAACGAGCAGTACTTC CVIRVGTGYNEQYF
many TRBJ1-4 TRBV2 TRBD1 TGTGCCAGCACCCGGGGCGGGACAGGGGAGGAAAAACTGTTTTTT CASTRGGTGEEKLFF
few TRBJ2-3 TRBV2 NA TGTGCCAGCGGGGGGTCCAGCGGCACAGATACGCAGTATTTT CASGGSSGTDTQYF
few TRBJ1-5 TRBV6-1 NA TGTGCCAGCAGCGTCGCCTCGACAGCTAGCAATCAGCCCCAGCATTTT CASSVASTASNQPQHF
many TRBJ2-5 TRBV7-2 TRBD2 TGTGCCAGCAGCCTACAAGCGGGGGGCGCGTACCAAGAGACCCAGTACTTC CASSLQAGGAYQETQYF
NA TRBJ2-7 TRBV11-2 NA TGTGCCAGCAGCTTAGATAGCGTCACTGGCTACGAGCAGTACTTC CASSLDSVTGYEQYF
NA TRBJ1-6 TRBV6-1 NA TGTGCCAGCAGCGATAGACAGAAGGGATCACCCCTCCACTTT CASSDRQKGSPLHF
few TRBJ1-2 TRBV20-1 TRBD1 TGCAGTGCACCCTTAGGGACAGCCCGACCCAATGGCTACACCTTC CSAPLGTARPNGYTF